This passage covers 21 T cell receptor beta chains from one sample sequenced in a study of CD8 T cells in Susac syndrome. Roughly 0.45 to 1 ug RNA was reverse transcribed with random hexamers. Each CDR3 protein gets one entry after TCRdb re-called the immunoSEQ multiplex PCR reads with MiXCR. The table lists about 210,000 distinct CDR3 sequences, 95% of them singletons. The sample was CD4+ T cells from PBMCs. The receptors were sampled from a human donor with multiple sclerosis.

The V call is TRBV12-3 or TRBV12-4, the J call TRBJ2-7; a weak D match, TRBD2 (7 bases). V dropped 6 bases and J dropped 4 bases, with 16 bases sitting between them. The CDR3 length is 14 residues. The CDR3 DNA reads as TGTGCCAGCAGCCCTGGGAGGGGGAGATACGAGCAGTACTTC. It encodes CASSPGRGRYEQYF.

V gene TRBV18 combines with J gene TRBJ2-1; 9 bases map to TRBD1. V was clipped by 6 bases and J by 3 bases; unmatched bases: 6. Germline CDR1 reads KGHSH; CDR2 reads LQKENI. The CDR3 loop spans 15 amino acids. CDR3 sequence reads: CASSLGQGRYNEQFF. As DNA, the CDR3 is TGTGCCAGCTCGCTGGGACAGGGTCGCTACAATGAGCAGTTCTTC.

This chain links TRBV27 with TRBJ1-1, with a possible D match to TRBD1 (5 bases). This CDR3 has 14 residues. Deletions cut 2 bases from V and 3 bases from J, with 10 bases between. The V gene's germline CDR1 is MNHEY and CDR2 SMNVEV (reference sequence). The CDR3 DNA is TGTGCCAGCAGTTTAAATACAGGTTACACTGAAGCTTTCTTT. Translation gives CASSLNTGYTEAFF.

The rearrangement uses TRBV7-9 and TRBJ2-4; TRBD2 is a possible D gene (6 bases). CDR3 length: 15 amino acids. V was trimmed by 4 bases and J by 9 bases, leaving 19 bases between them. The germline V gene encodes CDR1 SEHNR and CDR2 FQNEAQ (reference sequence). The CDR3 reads CASSSPWRGVGIQYF. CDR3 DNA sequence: TGTGCCAGCAGCTCACCGTGGAGGGGAGTGGGCATTCAGTACTTC.

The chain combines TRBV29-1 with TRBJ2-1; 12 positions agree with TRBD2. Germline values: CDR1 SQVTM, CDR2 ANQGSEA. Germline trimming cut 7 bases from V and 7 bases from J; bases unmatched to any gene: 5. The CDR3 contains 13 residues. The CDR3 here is CSALAGGRNEQFF. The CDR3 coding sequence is TGCAGCGCCCTAGCGGGAGGGCGGAATGAGCAGTTCTTC.

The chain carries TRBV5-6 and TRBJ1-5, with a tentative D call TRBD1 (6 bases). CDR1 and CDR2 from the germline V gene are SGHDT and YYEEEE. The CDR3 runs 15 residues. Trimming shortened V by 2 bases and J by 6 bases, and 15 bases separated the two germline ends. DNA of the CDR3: TGTGCCAGCAGCTTATCGGGGGCTGGAGGTCAGCCCCAGCATTTT. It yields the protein CASSLSGAGGQPQHF.

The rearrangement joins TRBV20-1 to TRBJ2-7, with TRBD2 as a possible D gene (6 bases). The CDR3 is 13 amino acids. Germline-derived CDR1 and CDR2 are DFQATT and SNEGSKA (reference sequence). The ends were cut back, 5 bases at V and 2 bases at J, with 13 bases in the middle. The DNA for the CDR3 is TGCAGTGCTTACCGGGACTCAACCTACGAGCAGTACTTC. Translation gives CSAYRDSTYEQYF.

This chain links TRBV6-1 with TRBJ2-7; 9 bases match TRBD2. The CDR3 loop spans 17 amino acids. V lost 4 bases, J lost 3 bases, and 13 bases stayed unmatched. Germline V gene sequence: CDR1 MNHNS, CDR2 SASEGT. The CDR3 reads CASSGRGGRALIYEQYF. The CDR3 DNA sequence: TGTGCCAGCAGTGGCCGGGGCGGGAGGGCCTTAATCTACGAGCAGTACTTC.

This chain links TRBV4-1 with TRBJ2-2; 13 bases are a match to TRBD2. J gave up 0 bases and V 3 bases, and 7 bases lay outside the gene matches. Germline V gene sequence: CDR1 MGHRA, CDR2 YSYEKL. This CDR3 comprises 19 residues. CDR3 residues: CASSQMPGLAGANTGELFF. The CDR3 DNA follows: TGCGCCAGCAGCCAGATGCCTGGACTAGCGGGGGCGAACACCGGGGAGCTGTTTTTT.

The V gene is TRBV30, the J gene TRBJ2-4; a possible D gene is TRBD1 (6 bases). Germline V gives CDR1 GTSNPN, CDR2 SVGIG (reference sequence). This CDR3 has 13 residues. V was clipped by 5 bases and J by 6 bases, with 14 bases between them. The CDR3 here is CAWATGSPNIQYF. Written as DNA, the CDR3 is TGTGCCTGGGCAACAGGGTCCCCAAACATTCAGTACTTC. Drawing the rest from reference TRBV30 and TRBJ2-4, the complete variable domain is SQTIHQWPATLVQPVGSPLSLECTVEGTSNPNLYWYRQAAGRGLQLLFYSVGIGQISSEVPQNLSASRPQDRQFILSSKKLLLSDSGFYLCAWATGSPNIQYFGAGTRLSVL.

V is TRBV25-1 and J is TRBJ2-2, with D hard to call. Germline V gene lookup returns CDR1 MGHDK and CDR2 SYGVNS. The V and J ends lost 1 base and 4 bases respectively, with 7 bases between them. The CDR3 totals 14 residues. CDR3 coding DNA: TGTGCCAGCAGTGAATGGTGGGCCACCGGGGAGCTGTTTTTT. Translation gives CASSEWWATGELFF.

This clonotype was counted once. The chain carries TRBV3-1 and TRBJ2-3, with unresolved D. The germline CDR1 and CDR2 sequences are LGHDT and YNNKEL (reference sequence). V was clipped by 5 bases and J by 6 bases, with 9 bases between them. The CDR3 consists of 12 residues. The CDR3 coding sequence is TGTGCCAGCAGCTATTTGTGGGATACGCAGTATTTT. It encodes CASSYLWDTQYF.

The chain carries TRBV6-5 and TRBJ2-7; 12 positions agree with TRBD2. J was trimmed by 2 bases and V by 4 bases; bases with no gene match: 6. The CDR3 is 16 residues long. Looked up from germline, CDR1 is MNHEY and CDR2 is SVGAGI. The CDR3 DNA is TGTGCCAGCAGTTCCCGGACTAGCGGGACCCCCTACGAGCAGTACTTC. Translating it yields CASSSRTSGTPYEQYF.

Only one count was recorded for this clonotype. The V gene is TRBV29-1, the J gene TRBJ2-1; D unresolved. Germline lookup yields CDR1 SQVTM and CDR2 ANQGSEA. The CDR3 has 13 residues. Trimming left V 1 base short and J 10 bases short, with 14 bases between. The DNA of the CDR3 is TGCAGCGTTGAAGCGCCGGCCCTGGGGGAGCAGTTCTTC. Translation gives CSVEAPALGEQFF.

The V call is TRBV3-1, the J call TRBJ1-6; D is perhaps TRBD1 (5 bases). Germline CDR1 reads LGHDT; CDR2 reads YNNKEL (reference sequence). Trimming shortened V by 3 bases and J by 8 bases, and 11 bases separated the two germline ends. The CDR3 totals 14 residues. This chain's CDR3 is CASSHNGADSPLHF. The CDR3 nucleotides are TGTGCCAGCAGCCATAACGGGGCAGATTCACCCCTCCACTTT.

The CDR3 nucleotides are TGTGCCAGCAACACTCGGGTGTCCGAGCAGTACTTC. Translating gives CASNTRVSEQYF. The J gene is TRBJ2-7, the V gene TRBV28; D unclear. CDR1 is MDHEN and CDR2 is SYDVKM in the germline V gene. This CDR3 is 12 amino acids long. The V end was cut by 7 bases, the J end by 6 bases, with 13 bases between.

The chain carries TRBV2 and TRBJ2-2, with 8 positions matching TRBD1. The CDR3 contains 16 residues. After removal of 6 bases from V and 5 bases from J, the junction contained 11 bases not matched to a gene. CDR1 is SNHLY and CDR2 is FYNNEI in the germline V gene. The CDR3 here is CASRKTGTGLTGELFF. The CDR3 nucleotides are TGTGCCAGCAGAAAAACCGGGACAGGACTTACCGGGGAGCTGTTTTTT.

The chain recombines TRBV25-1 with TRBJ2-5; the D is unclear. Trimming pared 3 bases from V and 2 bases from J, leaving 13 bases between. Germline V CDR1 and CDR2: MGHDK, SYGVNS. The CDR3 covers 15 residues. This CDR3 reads CASSDARALQETQYF. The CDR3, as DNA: TGTGCCAGCAGTGACGCCCGTGCCCTTCAAGAGACCCAGTACTTC.

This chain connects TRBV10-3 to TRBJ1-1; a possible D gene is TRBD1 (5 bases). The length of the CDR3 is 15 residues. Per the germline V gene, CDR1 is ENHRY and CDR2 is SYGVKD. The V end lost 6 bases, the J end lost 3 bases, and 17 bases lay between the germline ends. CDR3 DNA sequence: TGTGCCATCAGGGGGTTGGGACTGTTCCACACTGAAGCTTTCTTT. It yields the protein CAIRGLGLFHTEAFF.

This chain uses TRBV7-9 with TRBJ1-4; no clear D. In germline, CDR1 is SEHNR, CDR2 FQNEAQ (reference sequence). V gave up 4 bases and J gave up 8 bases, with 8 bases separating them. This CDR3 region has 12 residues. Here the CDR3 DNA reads TGTGCCAGCAGCTCGGGATTAGAAAAACTGTTTTTT. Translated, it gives CASSSGLEKLFF.

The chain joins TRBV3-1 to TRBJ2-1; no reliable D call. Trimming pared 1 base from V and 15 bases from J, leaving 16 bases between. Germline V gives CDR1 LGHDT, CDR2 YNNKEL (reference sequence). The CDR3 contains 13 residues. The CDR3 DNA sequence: TGTGCCAGCAGCCAAGGAGGAGCACAGCCGGGGTTCTTC. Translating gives CASSQGGAQPGFF.